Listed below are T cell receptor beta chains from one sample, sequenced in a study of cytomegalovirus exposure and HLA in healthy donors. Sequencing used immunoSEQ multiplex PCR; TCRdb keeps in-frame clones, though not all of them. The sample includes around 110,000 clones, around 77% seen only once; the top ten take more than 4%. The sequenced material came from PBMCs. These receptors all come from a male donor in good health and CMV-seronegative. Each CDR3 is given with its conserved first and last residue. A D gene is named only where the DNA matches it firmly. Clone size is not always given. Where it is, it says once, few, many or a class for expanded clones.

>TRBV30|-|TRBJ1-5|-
CAWSVDSYSNQPQHF
TGTGCCTGGAGTGTCGACAGCTATAGCAATCAGCCCCAGCATTTT
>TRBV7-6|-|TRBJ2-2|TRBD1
CASSFGTGGKGYTGELFF
TGTGCCAGCAGCTTTGGTACAGGGGGCAAGGGGTACACCGGGGAGCTGTTTTTT
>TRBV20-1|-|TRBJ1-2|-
CSASPYGGYTF
TGCAGTGCTAGCCCCTACGGTGGCTACACCTTC
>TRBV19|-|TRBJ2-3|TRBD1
CASRQGATDTQYF
TGTGCCAGTAGACAGGGGGCGACGGATACGCAGTATTTT
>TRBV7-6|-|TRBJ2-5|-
CASLPSGVRVIMETQYF
TGTGCCAGCCTACCCTCGGGCGTCAGGGTAATTATGGAGACCCAGTACTTC
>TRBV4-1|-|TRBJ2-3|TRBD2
CASSRLAASTDTQYF
TGCGCCAGCAGCCGACTAGCGGCTAGCACAGATACGCAGTATTTT
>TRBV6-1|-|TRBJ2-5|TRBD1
CAQPAGGSAVETQYF
TGTGCTCAGCCCGCAGGGGGCAGTGCAGTGGAGACCCAGTACTTC
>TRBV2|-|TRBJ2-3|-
CASSSITGAGTDTQYF
TGTGCCAGCAGTTCTATAACGGGAGCGGGCACAGATACGCAGTATTTT
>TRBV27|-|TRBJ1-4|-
CALGGDPWEKLFF
TGTGCCCTGGGGGGGGACCCTTGGGAAAAACTGTTTTTT
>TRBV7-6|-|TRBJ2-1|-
CASSLGPLRGLKRNEQFF
TGTGCCAGCAGCTTAGGCCCTTTAAGGGGGTTAAAGAGGAATGAGCAGTTCTTC
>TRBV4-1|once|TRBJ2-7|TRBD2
CASSPRLANSYEQYF
TGCGCCAGCAGCCCAAGACTAGCGAATTCCTACGAGCAGTACTTC
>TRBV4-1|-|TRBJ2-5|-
CASSHPRSEYQYF
TGCGCCAGCAGCCATCCGCGGTCTGAGTACCAGTACTTC
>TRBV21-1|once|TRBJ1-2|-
CASSKSLTGTGDGYTF
TGTGCCAGCAGCAAATCCCTTACCGGGACAGGGGACGGCTACACCTTC
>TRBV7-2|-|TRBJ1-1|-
CASSLELMGGRVTEAFF
TGTGCCAGCAGCTTAGAACTTATGGGAGGGCGGGTCACTGAAGCTTTCTTT
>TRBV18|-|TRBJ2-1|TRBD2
CASSPRLAGVYNEQFF
TGTGCCAGCTCACCGCGACTAGCGGGAGTTTACAATGAGCAGTTCTTC
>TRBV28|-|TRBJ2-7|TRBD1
CASTNYRTGYEQYF
TGTGCCAGCACCAACTACAGGACAGGGTACGAGCAGTACTTC
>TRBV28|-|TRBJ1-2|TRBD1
CASRQIATGDGYTF
TGTGCCAGCAGACAAATCGCCACAGGGGATGGCTACACCTTC
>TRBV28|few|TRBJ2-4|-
CASSRQSPLAKNIQYF
TGTGCCAGCAGTCGACAGAGCCCCCTAGCCAAAAACATTCAGTACTTC
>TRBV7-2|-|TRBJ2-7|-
CASSSPRKNRATYEQYF
TGTGCCAGCAGCTCGCCACGGAAGAACAGGGCCACCTACGAGCAGTACTTC
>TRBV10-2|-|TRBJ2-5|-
CASSESGVETQYF
TGCGCCAGCAGTGAGTCGGGCGTAGAGACCCAGTACTTC
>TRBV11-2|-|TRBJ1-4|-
CASSLGTIATNEKLFF
TGTGCCAGCAGCTTAGGCACAATTGCAACTAATGAAAAACTGTTTTTT
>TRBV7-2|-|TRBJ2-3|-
CASRGQGNRVTDTQYF
TGTGCCAGCAGGGGGCAGGGGAACAGGGTCACAGATACGCAGTATTTT
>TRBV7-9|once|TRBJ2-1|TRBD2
CASSHGTRRVNEQFF
TGTGCCAGCAGCCACGGGACTAGACGGGTTAATGAGCAGTTCTTC
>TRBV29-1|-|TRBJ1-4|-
CSGRGGNEKLFF
TGCAGCGGCCGAGGCGGTAATGAAAAACTGTTTTTT
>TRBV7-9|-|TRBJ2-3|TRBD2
CASSQGLAGGPDTQYF
TGTGCCAGCAGCCAAGGACTAGCGGGAGGGCCAGATACGCAGTATTTT
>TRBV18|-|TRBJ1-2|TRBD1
CASSPSGTGVRYGYTF
TGTGCCAGCTCACCAAGCGGGACAGGGGTTAGGTATGGCTACACCTTC
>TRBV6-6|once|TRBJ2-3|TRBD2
CASSPIAGTDTQYF
TGTGCCAGCAGTCCTATAGCGGGTACAGATACGCAGTATTTT
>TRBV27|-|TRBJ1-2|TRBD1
CASSLTGVHGHTF
TGTGCCAGCAGTTTAACAGGGGTTCATGGCCACACCTTC
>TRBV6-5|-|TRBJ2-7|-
CASSYFGSSQSEQYF
TGTGCCAGCAGTTACTTTGGTTCTAGTCAGTCCGAGCAGTACTTC
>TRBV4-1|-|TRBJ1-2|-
CASSQPLQGWGYTF
TGCGCCAGCAGCCAGCCCCTACAGGGATGGGGCTACACCTTC
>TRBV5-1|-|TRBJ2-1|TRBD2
CASSSGTSGTYNEQFF
TGCGCCAGCAGCTCCGGGACTAGCGGTACCTACAATGAGCAGTTCTTC
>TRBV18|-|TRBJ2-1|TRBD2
CASWGTSGMGSYNEQFF
TGTGCCAGCTGGGGGACTAGCGGGATGGGCTCCTACAATGAGCAGTTCTTC
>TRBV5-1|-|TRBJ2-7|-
CASSSTRFPYEQYF
TGCGCCAGCAGCTCTACCCGATTTCCCTACGAGCAGTACTTC
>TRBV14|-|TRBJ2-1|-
CASSQDLRRDNEQFF
TGTGCCAGCAGCCAAGATCTTAGGAGGGACAATGAGCAGTTCTTC
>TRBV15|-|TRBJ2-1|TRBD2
CATSRGGELAANEQFF
TGTGCCACCAGCAGAGGGGGGGAGCTAGCGGCCAATGAGCAGTTCTTC
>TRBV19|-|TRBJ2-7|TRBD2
CASSPWTSRSSYEQYF
TGTGCCAGTAGTCCCTGGACTAGCAGAAGCTCCTACGAGCAGTACTTC
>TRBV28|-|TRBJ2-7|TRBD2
CASSGGVLAGSSYEQYF
TGTGCCAGCAGTGGGGGTGTACTAGCGGGAAGCTCCTACGAGCAGTACTTC
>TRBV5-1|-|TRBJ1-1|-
CASSLGVYGEAFF
TGCGCCAGCAGCTTGGGCGTTTATGGTGAAGCTTTCTTT